Below, 21 T cell receptor beta chains from the same sample are listed, as sequenced in a study of T-cell memory formation after mild COVID-19 (dated by TCRdb to the early 2020s). The library came from 5' RACE. The instrument was an Illumina NovaSeq 6000. TCRdb reworked the public reads: Q25 trimming with fastp, MiXCR clone assembly, productive beta chains retained. Entries are consolidated by CDR3 protein sequence, retaining the most common genes and DNA. The sample table shows 350,000 to 500,000 distinct CDR3 sequences, and more than 15% are seen once. About 22% of the sample lies in the top ten. Specimen: PBMCs or a T cell subset sorted from them (not recorded which). The receptors shown here come from a man between 18 and 35 years old who had mild COVID-19 (a few samples of this study predate the infection). The sample titles of this study are shuffled in the database, so cell type and time point are left out; the donor was told from shared clones.

V usage is TRBV27 and J usage is TRBJ2-2, with 12 nucleotides matching TRBD1. The CDR3 extends over 16 amino acids. V dropped 5 bases and J dropped 9; count of bases not matched to a gene: 10. Germline loops: CDR1 MNHEY, CDR2 SMNVEV (reference sequence). This CDR3 reads CASSPQPGQGAWELFF. The DNA of the CDR3 is TGTGCCAGCAGTCCCCAACCGGGACAGGGGGCGTGGGAGCTGTTTTTT.

The chain links TRBV5-1 to TRBJ2-1; 8 nucleotides match TRBD2. Per germline, CDR1 SGHRS and CDR2 YFSETQ. The CDR3 contains 15 residues. The junction had 5 bases not matched to a gene; V was cut back by 0 bases and J by 6 bases. The CDR3 nucleotides read TGCGCCAGCAGCTTGGTACGGGGGGGCCTCAATGAGCAGTTCTTC. Its protein product is CASSLVRGGLNEQFF.

The chain links TRBV28 to TRBJ1-2; TRBD1 agrees at 12 bases. J gave up 8 bases and V 4 bases, and 5 bases lay outside the gene matches. The CDR3 sequence is 14 residues long. Germline V gene sequence: CDR1 MDHEN, CDR2 SYDVKM. As DNA, the CDR3 is TGTGCCAGCAGTTCCCCGGGACAGGGGGCGGGCTACACCTTC. Translation: CASSSPGQGAGYTF.

The table lists this clonotype with a few counts. J is TRBJ1-2 and V is TRBV15, with no clear D. Germline CDR1 is LNHNV and CDR2 is YYDKDF (reference sequence). The ends were cut back, 1 base at V and 2 bases at J, with 8 bases in the middle. The CDR3 has 14 amino acids. CDR3 sequence (DNA): TGTGCCACCAGCAGAGGAGGGCAGAACTATGGCTACACCTTC. Its protein product is CATSRGGQNYGYTF.

This chain links TRBV12-3 or TRBV12-4 with TRBJ2-1; D is ambiguous. Deletions cut 3 bases from V and 10 bases from J, with 7 bases between. CDR3 length: 11 residues. The CDR3 DNA sequence: TGTGCCAGCAGTTTCTCTTACGAGCAGTTCTTC. Translating it yields CASSFSYEQFF.

The chain recombines TRBV12-3 or TRBV12-4 with TRBJ2-7, with D tentatively TRBD2 (5 bases). The length of the CDR3 is 13 residues. V was pared by 6 bases and J by 2 bases, with 11 bases between. The CDR3 DNA is TGTGCCAGCAGCACGGGTAGCGCCTACGAGCAGTACTTC. This translates into CASSTGSAYEQYF.

CDR3 loop: CAISDMTGSSGANVLTF. The CDR3 DNA reads as TGTGCCATCAGTGATATGACAGGGTCTTCTGGGGCCAACGTCCTGACTTTC. This chain links TRBV10-3 with TRBJ2-6; TRBD1 aligns across 7 bases. Unmatched junction bases numbered 6, after V lost 3 bases and J lost 1 base. Germline CDR1 and CDR2: ENHRY and SYGVKD. The CDR3 runs 17 residues.

The chain uses TRBV29-1 and TRBJ2-3; possibly TRBD1 for D (6 bases). Germline V gives CDR1 SQVTM, CDR2 ANQGSEA. V lost 6 bases and J 5 bases, leaving 21 bases between the germline ends. CDR3 length equals 15 residues. The CDR3 DNA follows: TGCAGCGTGTCCTACCGGGACACCTTAATAGATACGCAGTATTTT. This sequence encodes CSVSYRDTLIDTQYF.

The chain is built from TRBV7-3 and TRBJ2-7; a weak D match, TRBD1 (6 bases). With 1 base removed from V and 5 bases from J, the gap between germline ends came to 18 bases. The CDR3 spans 16 residues. Germline V gene sequence: CDR1 SGHTA, CDR2 FQGTGA. The CDR3 region has the DNA TGTGCCAGCAGCTTAATGCCGACAGGCGGAGGAGACGAGCAGTACTTC. Its translation: CASSLMPTGGGDEQYF.

There are a few counts of this clonotype. The chain recombines TRBV4-1 with TRBJ1-6, with no clear D. The CDR3 covers 16 residues. Germline V lookup: CDR1 MGHRA, CDR2 YSYEKL. The germline V and J ends were trimmed by 0 bases and 0 bases, with 6 bases remaining between them. The CDR3 nucleotides are TGCGCCAGCAGCCAAGATGAGAGCTCCTATAATTCACCCCTCCACTTT. The encoded protein is CASSQDESSYNSPLHF.

A few counts support this clonotype. The chain has TRBV9 and TRBJ2-5; possibly TRBD2 for D (5 bases). This CDR3 is built from 15 residues. Germline V gives CDR1 SGDLS, CDR2 YYNGEE. The V end lost 0 bases, the J end lost 4 bases, and 13 bases lay between the germline ends. The CDR3 spells CASSVEWGAGETQYF. In DNA, the CDR3 is TGTGCCAGCAGCGTAGAGTGGGGTGCGGGAGAGACCCAGTACTTC.

The chain couples TRBV5-6 to TRBJ1-5, with 10 bases that match TRBD1. The V and J ends lost 4 bases and 12 bases, in that order; junction bases with no gene match: 10. The CDR3 is 14 residues long. Germline V CDR1 and CDR2: SGHDT, YYEEEE. CDR3 protein: CASSTAGTGVDQHF. Here the CDR3 DNA reads TGTGCCAGCAGCACCGCCGGGACAGGGGTGGACCAGCATTTT.

About this clonotype itself: This may be a read error: a much more frequent sequence differs by one nucleotide. The V and J genes are TRBV7-2 and TRBJ2-3, with D perhaps given as TRBD1 or TRBD2 (5 bases each). This CDR3 spans 12 amino acids. Trimming removed 2 bases from V and 6 bases from J, with 6 bases in between. Looked up from germline, CDR1 is SGHTA and CDR2 is FQGNSA. CDR3 sequence: CASSLWGDTQYF. CDR3 coding DNA: TGTGCCAGCAGCTTATGGGGGGATACGCAGTATTTT. Full variable domain (outside the CDR3, taken from reference TRBV7-2 and TRBJ2-3): GAGVSQSPSNKVTEKGKDVELRCDPISGHTALYWYRQSLGQGLEFLIYFQGNSAPDKSGLPSDRFSAERTGGSVSTLTIQRTQQEDSAVYLCASSLWGDTQYFGPGTRLTVL.

This clonotype has a handful of counts. V usage is TRBV20-1 and J usage is TRBJ2-5, with 8 bases that match TRBD2. Germline lookup yields CDR1 DFQATT and CDR2 SNEGSKA (reference sequence). This CDR3 is built from 12 residues. The V and J ends lost 6 bases and 5 bases, in that order; junction bases with no gene match: 5. CDR3 protein: CSAGTSGETQYF. CDR3 bases: TGCAGTGCGGGGACTAGTGGGGAGACCCAGTACTTC.

The J gene is TRBJ2-5, the V gene TRBV27, with 12 bases matching TRBD2. Germline CDR1 MNHEY, CDR2 SMNVEV (reference sequence). The CDR3 is made up of 15 amino acids. V lost 3 bases, J lost 5 bases, and 4 bases stayed unmatched. This chain's CDR3 is CASSFLAGGPETQYF. CDR3 nucleotides: TGTGCCAGCAGTTTCCTAGCGGGGGGGCCCGAGACCCAGTACTTC.

The gene calls are TRBV7-2 and TRBJ2-2, with TRBD1 matching 8 bases. This CDR3 region has 17 residues. Unmatched junction bases numbered 15, after V lost 7 bases and J lost 5 bases. Germline values: CDR1 SGHTA, CDR2 FQGNSA. The CDR3: CASTLGSAGGLTGELFF. The CDR3 DNA follows: TGTGCCAGCACCCTGGGTAGCGCAGGGGGCCTTACCGGGGAGCTGTTTTTT.

The rearrangement joins TRBV14 to TRBJ2-3; 11 nucleotides agree with TRBD1. From germline, CDR1 is SGHDN and CDR2 FVKESK. CDR3 length equals 16 residues. Unmatched junction bases numbered 5, after V lost 4 bases and J lost 2 bases. CDR3 DNA: TGTGCCAGCAGCCCGGGACAGGGGGTATACACAGATACGCAGTATTTT. Its protein is CASSPGQGVYTDTQYF.

The chain links TRBV7-9 to TRBJ2-3; 7 nucleotides align to TRBD1. The CDR3 spans 15 residues. The J segment lost 2 bases and the V segment lost 5 bases, leaving 7 bases of the junction unmatched. Per the germline V gene, CDR1 is SEHNR and CDR2 is FQNEAQ (reference sequence). In nucleotides, the CDR3 is TGTGCCAGCAGCCATGAGGGGGCCAACACAGATACGCAGTATTTT. This sequence encodes CASSHEGANTDTQYF.

The CDR3: CASSPSVSWADTQYF. CDR3 sequence (DNA): TGCGCCAGCAGCCCTTCTGTGTCTTGGGCAGATACGCAGTATTTT. The chain joins TRBV4-1 to TRBJ2-3; D unclear. The V gene's germline CDR1 is MGHRA and CDR2 YSYEKL. This CDR3 spans 15 amino acids. The V end lost 4 bases, the J end lost 4 bases, and 15 bases lay between the germline ends.

The table lists this clonotype with a few counts. The chain has TRBV20-1 and TRBJ1-5, with a possible D match to TRBD1 (6 bases). The CDR3 extends over 14 amino acids. Germline lookup yields CDR1 DFQATT and CDR2 SNEGSKA (reference sequence). V was trimmed by 0 bases and J by 4 bases, leaving 10 bases between them. The chain's CDR3 is CSAREGAGNQPQHF. The CDR3, as DNA: TGCAGTGCTAGAGAGGGGGCTGGGAATCAGCCCCAGCATTTT.

This clonotype has just a few counts. The chain joins TRBV6-2 or TRBV6-3 to TRBJ2-7, with no clear D. Trimming took 4 bases from V and 2 from J, leaving 12 bases between them. CDR3 length: 14 residues. The germline V gene encodes CDR1 MNHEY and CDR2 SVGEGT. The DNA of the CDR3 is TGTGCCAGCAGTTCCCCCACCGTGGCCTACGAGCAGTACGTC. Protein: CASSSPTVAYEQYV.